This T cell receptor (beta chain) originates from a study of T cells expressing NK-cell markers. The CDR3 consists of 16 residues. Notes on the study in general: Topping the CD3+CD56-NKG2C+ fraction as well were these clonotypes, in a handful of donors. Six donors had dominant NKG2C+ clonotypes that comprised about 1.0-8% of their CD8+ T cells.

Reanalyzing the 5' RACE reads, TCRdb keeps one entry per CDR3 protein, without DNA. The listing contains about 370,000 distinct CDR3 sequences. Remarks on this clonotype: Its antigen is unknown.

The sample comprised blood T cells: a sorted CD56 or NKG2C T cell subset, CD4+ or CD8+ T cells, or bulk PBMC T cells (not recorded which). This sequence originates from a woman between 50 and 59 years old in good health. The rearrangement links TRBV12-3 or TRBV12-4 to TRBJ1-6. CDR3 in amino acids: CASSLGAPRGGSPLHF.